This passage covers 2 T cell receptor beta chains from one sample sequenced in a study of regulatory T cells in long-lasting Graves disease. Researchers made TCR beta libraries by using iRepertoire HTBI primers and running Arm-PCR on CDR3 regions. One entry per CDR3 protein, called by TCRdb with MiXCR from the multiplex PCR reads. Of over 450,000 distinct CDR3 sequences listed, around 12% were seen once; the top ten hold roughly 9.3%. Time point of the sample: newly diagnosed GD, antithyroid drugs for less than 3 months. The TCR library was made from RNA that had been extracted from PBMCs in TRIzol. The data were also submitted as part of a second study, on T cells in Graves' hyperthyroidism and ophthalmopathy.

Sample: peripheral blood mononuclear cells (PBMCs), taken at new diagnosis, from a patient treated with antithyroid drugs. Receptor source: a woman in her 30s with Graves disease.

For this clonotype: A single base separates this from a much larger clone, so it may be a read error. The chain joins TRBV2 to TRBJ2-1, with a possible D match to TRBD1 (5 bases). Germline V lookup: CDR1 SNHLY, CDR2 FYNNEI. This CDR3 contains 11 residues. The chain's CDR3 is CASGAYNEQLF. DNA for the CDR3: TGTGCCAGCGGGGCCTACAATGAGCAGCTCTTC.

V is TRBV20-1 and J is TRBJ1-5; D gene uncertain. Germline V gene lookup returns CDR1 DFQATT and CDR2 SNEGSKA (reference sequence). V dropped 5 bases and J dropped 5 bases, with 13 bases sitting between them. CDR3 length: 13 amino acids. The CDR3 sequence is CSAPTVGYQPQHF. The CDR3 nucleotides read TGCAGTGCTCCCACAGTGGGCTATCAGCCCCAGCATTTT.